The 8 T cell receptor beta chains reported below all come from one sample, sequenced in a study of T cell repertoires in cytomegalovirus infection. Their antigens are not known. TCRdb reprocessed the reads with MiXCR, giving one entry per CDR3 protein. Of fewer than 950,000 distinct CDR3 sequences in the sample, about 31% were seen once. The source material was cultured CD8+ T cells from PBMCs, sampled from culture after CMV antigen stimulation. The receptors here all came from a human donor in good health (CMV status not recorded). Some clones in this sample may be carry-over from other donors' samples.

This clonotype came up a few times. This sequence joins TRBV27 and TRBJ1-5; tentatively, D is TRBD1 (5 bases). The V gene lost 0 bases and the J gene lost 1 base, with 10 bases spanning the gap. Germline-derived CDR1 and CDR2 are MNHEY and SMNVEV (reference sequence). The CDR3 covers 16 residues. For the CDR3, the DNA is TGTGCCAGCAGTTTATCGATTTGGGGGAGCAATCAGCCCCAGCATTTT. Residues: CASSLSIWGSNQPQHF.

This clonotype was picked up many times. This chain joins TRBV6-2 or TRBV6-3 and TRBJ2-5; D might be TRBD1 or TRBD2, each matching 5 bases. Germline V gene lookup returns CDR1 MNHEY and CDR2 SVGEGT. V was pared by 2 bases and J by 3 bases, with 13 bases between. CDR3 length equals 15 residues. The CDR3 bases are TGTGCCAGCAGTTACCCGGGACGGAGTAAAGAGACCCAGTACTTC. Protein: CASSYPGRSKETQYF.

The V call is TRBV7-6, the J call TRBJ2-2, with D maybe TRBD2 (6 bases). Trimming took off 4 bases at V and 5 bases at J, with 14 bases between the two ends. This CDR3 spans 15 amino acids. From germline, CDR1 is SGHVS and CDR2 FNYEAQ. The CDR3 loop is CASSSPGLPTGELFF. In DNA, the CDR3 is TGTGCCAGCAGCTCGCCGGGACTCCCTACCGGGGAGCTGTTTTTT.

V gene TRBV27 combines with J gene TRBJ2-4; possible D gene TRBD2, 9 bases. CDR1 and CDR2 from the germline V gene are MNHEY and SMNVEV (reference sequence). The CDR3 has 22 residues. Trimming took 6 bases from V and 0 from J, leaving 33 bases between them. The chain's CDR3 is CASRWTGQGVAGDFVAKNIQYF. The CDR3 DNA is TGTGCCAGCAGGTGGACAGGGCAAGGGGTAGCGGGGGACTTTGTAGCCAAAAACATTCAGTACTTC.

This chain uses TRBV3-1 with TRBJ1-5, with D possibly matching TRBD1 (6 bases). The CDR3 extends over 15 amino acids. Trimming stripped 0 bases from V and 6 bases from J, with 12 bases between. From germline, CDR1 is LGHDT and CDR2 YNNKEL (reference sequence). CDR3 DNA sequence: TGTGCCAGCAGCCAAGAAGTAGGGGGGATTCAGCCCCAGCATTTT. Translation gives CASSQEVGGIQPQHF.

The chain couples TRBV29-1 to TRBJ1-2; 8 nucleotides line up with TRBD1. The CDR3 totals 11 residues. The germline V gene has CDR1 SQVTM and CDR2 ANQGSEA. Trimming took 5 bases from V and 8 from J; bases not matched to a gene: 4. CDR3 bases: TGCAGCGTTTTGGACAGGGTAGGCTACACCTTC. Its protein product is CSVLDRVGYTF.

As regards this clonotype: Relative to the germline gene, one junction end is altered; a read error may explain this. The V call is TRBV10-3, the J call TRBJ1-5, with no clear D. Germline V gives CDR1 ENHRY, CDR2 SYGVKD. The CDR3 has 18 amino acids. CDR3 amino acids: CAISEYRKQSGGDQSQHF. CDR3 bases: TGTGCCATCAGTGAGTATCGGAAACAGAGTGGTGGGGATCAGTCCCAGCATTTT.

The genes are TRBV6-2 or TRBV6-3 and TRBJ2-2; D uncertain. Germline-derived CDR1 and CDR2 are MNHEY and SVGEGT. Trimming took off 7 bases at V and 2 bases at J, with 11 bases between the two ends. This CDR3 has 14 amino acids. DNA of the CDR3: TGTGCCAGCACGGGCCAGAGCAACACCGGGGAGCTGTTTTTT. It codes for CASTGQSNTGELFF.